This is a list of T cell receptor beta chains from one sample in a study of vaccination effects on CD4 cells after COVID-19. These receptors have no known antigen. Method: immunoSEQ multiplex PCR; TCRdb's copy keeps in-frame clones and lacks some. Among approximately 37,000 clones listed, roughly 82% were seen once. The specimen comprised CD4+ T cells from PBMCs cultured without peptide, sampled before COVID-19 vaccination. Every receptor here comes from a human donor who received a COVID-19 vaccine. CDR3s include the opening cysteine and the closing phenylalanine or tryptophan. Each record gives: V gene, CDR3 length, D gene, J gene, clone size, CDR3 DNA, CDR3 protein. D genes are given only for firm matches. Some rows have no size entry. The others give once, few or many, or a class for an expanded clone.

V gene: TRBV6-1; CDR3 length: 15; D gene: TRBD1; J gene: TRBJ1-2; clone size: once; CDR3 DNA: TGTGCCAGCAGTGAAGCGGGGACAGGGGCCTATGGCTACACCTTC; CDR3 protein: CASSEAGTGAYGYTF
V gene: TRBV28; CDR3 length: 18; D gene: .; J gene: TRBJ2-6; clone size: .; CDR3 DNA: TGTGCCAGCAGTTTATGGGGGCGTTATATCTCTAGGGCCAACGTCCTGACTTTC; CDR3 protein: CASSLWGRYISRANVLTF
V gene: TRBV11-3; CDR3 length: 14; D gene: TRBD2; J gene: TRBJ2-1; clone size: .; CDR3 DNA: TGTGCCAGCAGTTCGACGGGGGGGTACAATGAGCAGTTCTTC; CDR3 protein: CASSSTGGYNEQFF
V gene: TRBV5-1; CDR3 length: 15; D gene: .; J gene: TRBJ2-3; clone size: .; CDR3 DNA: TGCGCCAGCAGCCCCACGGCGGGGCTGACAGATACGCAGTATTTT; CDR3 protein: CASSPTAGLTDTQYF
V gene: TRBV9; CDR3 length: 14; D gene: .; J gene: TRBJ2-1; clone size: few; CDR3 DNA: TGTGCCAGCAGCGTAGGTGGCTCCTACAATGAGCAGTTCTTC; CDR3 protein: CASSVGGSYNEQFF
V gene: TRBV11-2; CDR3 length: 13; D gene: .; J gene: TRBJ1-1; clone size: few; CDR3 DNA: TGTGCCAGCAGCTCCCAGATGAACACTGAAGCTTTCTTT; CDR3 protein: CASSSQMNTEAFF
V gene: TRBV5-1; CDR3 length: 15; D gene: .; J gene: TRBJ2-5; clone size: .; CDR3 DNA: TGCGCCAGCAGCTTGGGGCAGGGAGCTACAGAGACCCAGTACTTC; CDR3 protein: CASSLGQGATETQYF
V gene: TRBV3-1/TRBV3-2; CDR3 length: 15; D gene: TRBD2; J gene: TRBJ2-1; clone size: .; CDR3 DNA: TGTGCCAGCAGCCCCTCTAGCGGGGGGGACAATGAGCAGTTCTTC; CDR3 protein: CASSPSSGGDNEQFF
V gene: TRBV7-8; CDR3 length: 13; D gene: .; J gene: TRBJ2-1; clone size: .; CDR3 DNA: TGTGCCAGCAGTTCGAACAGGGCCAATGAGCAGTTCTTC; CDR3 protein: CASSSNRANEQFF
V gene: TRBV5-1; CDR3 length: 16; D gene: TRBD2; J gene: TRBJ2-2; clone size: .; CDR3 DNA: TGCGCCAGCAGCCCGCCGGGACTAGCGGTAACCGGGGAGCTGTTTTTT; CDR3 protein: CASSPPGLAVTGELFF
V gene: TRBV7-9; CDR3 length: 13; D gene: .; J gene: TRBJ1-1; clone size: .; CDR3 DNA: TGTGCCAGCAGCTACGACAGGAACACTGAAGCTTTCTTT; CDR3 protein: CASSYDRNTEAFF
V gene: TRBV7-2; CDR3 length: 13; D gene: .; J gene: TRBJ1-1; clone size: few; CDR3 DNA: TGTGCCAGCAGCTTCGAGACGAACACTGAAGCTTTCTTT; CDR3 protein: CASSFETNTEAFF
V gene: TRBV7-8; CDR3 length: 15; D gene: TRBD1; J gene: TRBJ1-3; clone size: .; CDR3 DNA: TGTGCCAGCAGCTTAGCCGGGACAGGAGGAAACACCATATATTTT; CDR3 protein: CASSLAGTGGNTIYF
V gene: TRBV7-3; CDR3 length: 14; D gene: TRBD2; J gene: TRBJ2-1; clone size: .; CDR3 DNA: TGTGCCAGCAGCTTAAGCGGGGGGGTGGGTGAGCAGTTCTTC; CDR3 protein: CASSLSGGVGEQFF
V gene: TRBV7-2; CDR3 length: 16; D gene: .; J gene: TRBJ2-6; clone size: .; CDR3 DNA: TGTGCCAGCAGCTTAAGAGGGGTCTCTGGGGCCAACGTCCTGACTTTC; CDR3 protein: CASSLRGVSGANVLTF
V gene: TRBV9; CDR3 length: 15; D gene: TRBD1; J gene: TRBJ1-3; clone size: .; CDR3 DNA: TGTGCCAGCAGCGGAATCACAGGGGCTGGAAACACCATATATTTT; CDR3 protein: CASSGITGAGNTIYF
V gene: TRBV30; CDR3 length: 14; D gene: .; J gene: TRBJ1-5; clone size: .; CDR3 DNA: TGTGCCTGGGGATCGCAGTATAGCAATCAGCCCCAGCATTTT; CDR3 protein: CAWGSQYSNQPQHF
V gene: TRBV15; CDR3 length: 17; D gene: .; J gene: TRBJ1-3; clone size: .; CDR3 DNA: TGTGCCACCAGCAGACCCCCAGTGGGGCTCTCTGGAAACACCATATATTTT; CDR3 protein: CATSRPPVGLSGNTIYF
V gene: TRBV15; CDR3 length: 15; D gene: .; J gene: TRBJ2-2; clone size: .; CDR3 DNA: TGTGCCACCAGGGAGCGACTATCGAACACCGGGGAGCTGTTTTTT; CDR3 protein: CATRERLSNTGELFF
V gene: TRBV24-1; CDR3 length: 18; D gene: .; J gene: TRBJ2-2; clone size: once; CDR3 DNA: TGTGCCACCAGTGCCCCCCTAGGCCGGACAGCGAACACCGGGGAGCTGTTTTTT; CDR3 protein: CATSAPLGRTANTGELFF
V gene: TRBV27; CDR3 length: 15; D gene: TRBD2; J gene: TRBJ2-2; clone size: .; CDR3 DNA: TGTGCCAGCAGCCCAGGGACTAGCGCCGACGGGGAGCTGTTTTTT; CDR3 protein: CASSPGTSADGELFF
V gene: TRBV2; CDR3 length: 14; D gene: .; J gene: TRBJ2-2; clone size: .; CDR3 DNA: TGTGCCAGCAGTGAACAGTTGGGAACCGGGGAGCTGTTTTTT; CDR3 protein: CASSEQLGTGELFF
V gene: TRBV5-8; CDR3 length: 14; D gene: .; J gene: TRBJ1-1; clone size: .; CDR3 DNA: TGTGCCAGCAGCTTGGAGGCGGGCAGGGCTGAAGCTTTCTTT; CDR3 protein: CASSLEAGRAEAFF
V gene: TRBV10-1; CDR3 length: 15; D gene: TRBD1; J gene: TRBJ1-1; clone size: .; CDR3 DNA: TGCGCCAGCAGCAAGGGACAGGCCATGAACACTGAAGCTTTCTTT; CDR3 protein: CASSKGQAMNTEAFF
V gene: TRBV6-6; CDR3 length: 13; D gene: .; J gene: TRBJ1-1; clone size: once; CDR3 DNA: TGTGCCAGCAGAACTCAGGGTTACACTGAAGCTTTCTTT; CDR3 protein: CASRTQGYTEAFF
V gene: TRBV28; CDR3 length: 11; D gene: .; J gene: TRBJ1-4; clone size: .; CDR3 DNA: TGTGCCAGCAGTTCTGTATCTCCACTGTTTTTT; CDR3 protein: CASSSVSPLFF